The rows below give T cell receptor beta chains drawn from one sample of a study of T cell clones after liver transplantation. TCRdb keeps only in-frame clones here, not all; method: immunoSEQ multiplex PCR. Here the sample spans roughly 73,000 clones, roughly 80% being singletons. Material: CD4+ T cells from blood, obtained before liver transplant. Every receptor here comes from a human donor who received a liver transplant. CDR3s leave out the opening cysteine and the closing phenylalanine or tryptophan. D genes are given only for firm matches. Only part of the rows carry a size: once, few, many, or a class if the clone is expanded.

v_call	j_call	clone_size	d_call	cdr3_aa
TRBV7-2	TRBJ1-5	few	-	ASSSGTREHQPQH
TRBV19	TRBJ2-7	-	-	ASSWQVGDYEQY
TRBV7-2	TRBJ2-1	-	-	ASSWVGFEQF
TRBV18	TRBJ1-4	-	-	ASSPPSGSRGEKLF
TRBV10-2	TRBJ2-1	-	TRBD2	ASWSGSYNEQF
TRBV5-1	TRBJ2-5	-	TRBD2	ASSAGLAGGRAETQY
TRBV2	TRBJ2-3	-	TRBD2	ASRTTSGPGTQY
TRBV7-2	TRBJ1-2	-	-	ASSLGGRETNYGYT
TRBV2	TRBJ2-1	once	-	ASTWGSLGNEQF
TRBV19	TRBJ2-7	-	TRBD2	ASSPPGGSSYEQY
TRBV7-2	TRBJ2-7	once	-	ASSFSYEQY
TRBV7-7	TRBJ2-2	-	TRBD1	ASSSRDRGTGELF
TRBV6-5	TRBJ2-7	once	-	ASSSTSYEQY
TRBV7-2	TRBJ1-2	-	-	ASSPDLYGYT